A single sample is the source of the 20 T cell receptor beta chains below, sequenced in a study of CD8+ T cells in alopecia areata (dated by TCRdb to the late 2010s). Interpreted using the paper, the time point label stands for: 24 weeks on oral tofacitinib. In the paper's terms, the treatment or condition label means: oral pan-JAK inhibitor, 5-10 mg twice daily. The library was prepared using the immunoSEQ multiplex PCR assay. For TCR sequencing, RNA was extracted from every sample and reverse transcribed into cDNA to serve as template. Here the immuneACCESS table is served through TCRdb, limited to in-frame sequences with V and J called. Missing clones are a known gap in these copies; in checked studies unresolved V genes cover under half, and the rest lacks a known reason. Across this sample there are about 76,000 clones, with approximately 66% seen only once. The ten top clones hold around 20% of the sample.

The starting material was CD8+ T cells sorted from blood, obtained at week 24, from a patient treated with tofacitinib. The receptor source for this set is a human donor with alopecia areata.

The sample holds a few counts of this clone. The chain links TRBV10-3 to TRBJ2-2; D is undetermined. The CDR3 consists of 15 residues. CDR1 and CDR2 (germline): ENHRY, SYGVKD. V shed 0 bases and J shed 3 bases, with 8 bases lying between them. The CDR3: CAISESRQYTGELFF. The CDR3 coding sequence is TGTGCCATCAGTGAGTCGAGGCAGTACACCGGGGAGCTGTTTTTT.

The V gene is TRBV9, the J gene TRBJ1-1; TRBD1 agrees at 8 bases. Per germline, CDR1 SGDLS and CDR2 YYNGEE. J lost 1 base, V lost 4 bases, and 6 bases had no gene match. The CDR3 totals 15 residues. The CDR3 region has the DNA TGTGCCAGCAGCAAAACAGGGGGAAAGAACACTGAAGCTTTCTTT. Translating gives CASSKTGGKNTEAFF.

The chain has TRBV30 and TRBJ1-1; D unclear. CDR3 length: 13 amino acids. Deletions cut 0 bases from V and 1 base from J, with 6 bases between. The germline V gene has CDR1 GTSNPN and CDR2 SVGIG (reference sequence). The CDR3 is CAWSVHANTEAFF. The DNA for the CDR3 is TGTGCCTGGAGTGTACACGCGAACACTGAAGCTTTCTTT.

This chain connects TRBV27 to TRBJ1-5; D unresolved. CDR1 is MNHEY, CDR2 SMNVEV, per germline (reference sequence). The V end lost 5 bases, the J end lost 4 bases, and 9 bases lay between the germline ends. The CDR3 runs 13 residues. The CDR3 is CASSKTTNQPQHF. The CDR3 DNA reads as TGTGCCAGCAGTAAGACAACGAATCAGCCCCAGCATTTT.

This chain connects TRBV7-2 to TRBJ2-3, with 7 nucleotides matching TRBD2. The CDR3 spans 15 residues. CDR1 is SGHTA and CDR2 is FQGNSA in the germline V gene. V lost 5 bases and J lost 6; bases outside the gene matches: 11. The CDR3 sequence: CASSPGGREDDTQYF. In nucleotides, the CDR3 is TGTGCCAGCAGCCCCGGGGGACGGGAGGATGATACGCAGTATTTT.

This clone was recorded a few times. The CDR3 DNA sequence: TGTGCCAGCAGGCCAGGGGCCCCCTACGAGCAGTACTTC. Translation: CASRPGAPYEQYF. The chain has TRBV27 and TRBJ2-7; D might be TRBD1 (6 bases). This CDR3 comprises 13 residues. The V end was cut by 6 bases, the J end by 2 bases, with 11 bases between. Germline lookup yields CDR1 MNHEY and CDR2 SMNVEV (reference sequence).

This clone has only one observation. The CDR3, as DNA: TGCGCCAGCAGCGCCCGACAGGGCTCGTCCACTGAAGCTTTCTTT. Translated: CASSARQGSSTEAFF. V usage is TRBV4-3 and J usage is TRBJ1-1, with TRBD1 matching 7 bases. Looked up from germline, CDR1 is LGHNA and CDR2 is YSLEER. The CDR3 is made up of 15 amino acids. Germline trimming cut 5 bases from V and 4 bases from J; bases unmatched to any gene: 10.

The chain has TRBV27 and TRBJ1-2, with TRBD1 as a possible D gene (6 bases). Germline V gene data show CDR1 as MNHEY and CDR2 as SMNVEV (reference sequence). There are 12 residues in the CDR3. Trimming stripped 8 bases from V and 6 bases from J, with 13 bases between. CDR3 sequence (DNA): TGTGCCAGCGGTGCCGGGACAAATGGCTACACCTTC. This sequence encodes CASGAGTNGYTF.

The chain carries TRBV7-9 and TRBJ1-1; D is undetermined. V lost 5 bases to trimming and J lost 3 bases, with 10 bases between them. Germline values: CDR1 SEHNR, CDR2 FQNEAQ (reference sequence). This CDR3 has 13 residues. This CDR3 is CASSHPEYTEAFF. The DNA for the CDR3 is TGTGCCAGCAGCCACCCAGAATACACTGAAGCTTTCTTT.

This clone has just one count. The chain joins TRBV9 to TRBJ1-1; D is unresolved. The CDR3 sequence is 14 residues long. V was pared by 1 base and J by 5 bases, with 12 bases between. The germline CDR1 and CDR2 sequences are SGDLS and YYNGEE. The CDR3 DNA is TGTGCCAGCAGCGTATACGGTGAAGGGACTGAAGCTTTCTTT. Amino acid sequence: CASSVYGEGTEAFF.

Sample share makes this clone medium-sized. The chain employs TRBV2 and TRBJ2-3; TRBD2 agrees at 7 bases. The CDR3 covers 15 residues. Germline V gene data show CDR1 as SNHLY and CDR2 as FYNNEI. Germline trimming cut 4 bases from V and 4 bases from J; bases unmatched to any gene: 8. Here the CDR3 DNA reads TGTGCCAGCAGTGGAACGCATCTAGCGGCAGATACGCAGTATTTT. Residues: CASSGTHLAADTQYF.

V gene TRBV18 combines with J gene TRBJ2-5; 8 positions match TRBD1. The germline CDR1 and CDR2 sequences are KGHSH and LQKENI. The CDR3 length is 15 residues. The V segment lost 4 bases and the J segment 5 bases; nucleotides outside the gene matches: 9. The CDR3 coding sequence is TGTGCCAGCTCACAGGGACAGGCCCCCGACGAGACCCAGTACTTC. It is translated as CASSQGQAPDETQYF. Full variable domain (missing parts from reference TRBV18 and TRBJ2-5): NAGVMQNPRHLVRRRGQEARLRCSPMKGHSHVYWYRQLPEEGLKFMVYLQKENIIDESGMPKERFSAEFPKEGPSILRIQQVVRGDSAAYFCASSQGQAPDETQYFGPGTRLLVL.

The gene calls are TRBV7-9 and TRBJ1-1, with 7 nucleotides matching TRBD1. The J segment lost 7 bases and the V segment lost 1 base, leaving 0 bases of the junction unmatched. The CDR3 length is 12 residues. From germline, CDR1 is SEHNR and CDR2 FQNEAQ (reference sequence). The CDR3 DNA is TGTGCCAGCAGCTTAGGGGACAGTGAAGCTTTCTTT. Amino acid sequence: CASSLGDSEAFF.

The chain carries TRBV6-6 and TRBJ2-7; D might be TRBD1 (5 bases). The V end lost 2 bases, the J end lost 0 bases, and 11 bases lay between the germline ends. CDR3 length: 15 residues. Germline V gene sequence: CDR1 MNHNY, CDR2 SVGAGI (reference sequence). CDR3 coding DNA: TGTGCCAGCAGTTACGGTGGGGCCGACTCCTACGAGCAGTACTTC. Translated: CASSYGGADSYEQYF.

The CDR3 loop is CSVEGVGVQETQYF. The CDR3 coding sequence is TGCAGCGTTGAGGGGGTCGGGGTCCAAGAGACCCAGTACTTC. The chain combines TRBV29-1 with TRBJ2-5; the D gene could be TRBD1 or TRBD2 (5 bases each). Deletions cut 3 bases from V and 1 base from J, with 12 bases between. Germline-derived CDR1 and CDR2 are SQVTM and ANQGSEA. This CDR3 is 14 amino acids long.

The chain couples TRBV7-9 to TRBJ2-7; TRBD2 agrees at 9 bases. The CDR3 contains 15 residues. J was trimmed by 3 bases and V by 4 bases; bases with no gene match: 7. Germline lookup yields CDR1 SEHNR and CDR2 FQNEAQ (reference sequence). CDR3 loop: CASSSGASGVYEQYF. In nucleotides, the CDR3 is TGTGCCAGCAGCTCCGGGGCTAGCGGGGTCTACGAGCAGTACTTC.

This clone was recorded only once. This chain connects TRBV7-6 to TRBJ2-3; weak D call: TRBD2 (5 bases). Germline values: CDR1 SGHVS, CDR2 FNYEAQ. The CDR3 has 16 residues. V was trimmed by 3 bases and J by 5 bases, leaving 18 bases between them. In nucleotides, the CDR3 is TGTGCCAGCAGCTTGAGCTCCGGACTCTCACAAGATACGCAGTATTTT. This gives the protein CASSLSSGLSQDTQYF.

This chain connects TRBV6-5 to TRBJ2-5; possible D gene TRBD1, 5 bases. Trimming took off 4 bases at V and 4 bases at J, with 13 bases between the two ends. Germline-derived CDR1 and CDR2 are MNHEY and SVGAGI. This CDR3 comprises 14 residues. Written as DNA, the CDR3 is TGTGCCAGCAGTTCAAAGGGGCCTGTAGAGACCCAGTACTTC. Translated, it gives CASSSKGPVETQYF.

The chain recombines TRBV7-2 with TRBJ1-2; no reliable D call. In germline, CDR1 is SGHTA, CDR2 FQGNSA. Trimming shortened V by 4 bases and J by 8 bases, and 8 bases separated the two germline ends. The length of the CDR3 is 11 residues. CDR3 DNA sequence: TGTGCCAGCAGCTCGCAACAGGGCTACACCTTC. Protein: CASSSQQGYTF.

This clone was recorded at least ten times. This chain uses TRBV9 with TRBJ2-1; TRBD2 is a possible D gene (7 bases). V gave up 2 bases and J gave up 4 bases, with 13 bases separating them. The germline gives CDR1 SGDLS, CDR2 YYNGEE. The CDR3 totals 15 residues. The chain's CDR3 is CASSVSGGQYNEQFF. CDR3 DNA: TGTGCCAGCAGCGTCTCGGGGGGCCAATACAATGAGCAGTTCTTC.